Included here is one T cell receptor (beta chain) sequence, with context. Clones were read by immunoSEQ multiplex PCR, and TCRdb kept only the in-frame ones, dropping some. This table has 200,000 to 250,000 clones, about 83% appearing once. This record belongs to a study of blood T cell repertoires in COVID-19. V shed 1 base, J shed 0 bases, and the junction held 8 bases outside the gene matches. The CDR3 has 18 amino acids. The sample comprised peripheral blood. The receptor's source is a woman aged 25-40 years with COVID-19, enrolled during active disease. The rearrangement joins TRBV5-3 to TRBJ2-1; 9 bases are a match to TRBD2. TRBV5-3 has ORF status, its function being uncertain. CDR3 bases: TGTGCCAGAAGCTTGCGGCTAGCGGGACGTCGCTCCTACAATGAGCAGTTCTTC. It specifies CARSLRLAGRRSYNEQFF.